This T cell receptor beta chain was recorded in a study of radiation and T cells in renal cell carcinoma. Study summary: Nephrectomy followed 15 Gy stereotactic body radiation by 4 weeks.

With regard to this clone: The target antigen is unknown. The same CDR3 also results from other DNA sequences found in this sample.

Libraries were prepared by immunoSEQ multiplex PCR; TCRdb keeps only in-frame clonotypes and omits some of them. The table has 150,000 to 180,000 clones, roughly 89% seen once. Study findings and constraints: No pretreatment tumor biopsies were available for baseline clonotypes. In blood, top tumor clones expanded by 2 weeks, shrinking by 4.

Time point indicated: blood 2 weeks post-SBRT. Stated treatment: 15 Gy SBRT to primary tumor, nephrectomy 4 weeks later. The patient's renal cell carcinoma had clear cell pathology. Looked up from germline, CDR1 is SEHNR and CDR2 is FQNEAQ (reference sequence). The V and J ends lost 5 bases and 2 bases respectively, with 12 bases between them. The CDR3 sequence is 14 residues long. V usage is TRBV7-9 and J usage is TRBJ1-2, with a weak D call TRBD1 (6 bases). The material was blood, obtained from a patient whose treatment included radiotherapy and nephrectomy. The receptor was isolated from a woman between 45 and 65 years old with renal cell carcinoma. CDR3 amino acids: CASSPGQINYGYTF. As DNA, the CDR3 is TGTGCCAGCAGCCCAGGACAGATCAACTATGGCTACACCTTC. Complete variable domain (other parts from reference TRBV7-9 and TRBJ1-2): DTGVSQNPRHKITKRGQNVTFRCDPISEHNRLYWYRQTLGQGPEFLTYFQNEAQLEKSRLLSDRFSAERPKGSFSTLEIQRTEQGDSAMYLCASSPGQINYGYTFGSGTRLTVV.